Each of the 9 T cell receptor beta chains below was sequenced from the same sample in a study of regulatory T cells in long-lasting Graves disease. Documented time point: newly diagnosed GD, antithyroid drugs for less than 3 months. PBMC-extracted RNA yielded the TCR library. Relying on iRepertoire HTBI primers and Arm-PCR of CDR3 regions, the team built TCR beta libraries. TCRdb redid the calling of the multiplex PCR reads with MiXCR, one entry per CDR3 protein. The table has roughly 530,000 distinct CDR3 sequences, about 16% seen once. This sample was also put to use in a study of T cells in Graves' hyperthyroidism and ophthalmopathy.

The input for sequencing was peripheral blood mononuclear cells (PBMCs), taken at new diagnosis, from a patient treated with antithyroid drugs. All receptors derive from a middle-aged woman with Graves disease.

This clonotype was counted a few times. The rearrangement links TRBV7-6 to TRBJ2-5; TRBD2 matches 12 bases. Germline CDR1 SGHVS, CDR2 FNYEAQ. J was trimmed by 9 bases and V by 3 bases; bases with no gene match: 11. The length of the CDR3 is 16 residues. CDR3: CASSLRTSGTRDPQYF. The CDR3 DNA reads TGTGCCAGCAGCTTGAGGACTAGCGGGACGAGAGACCCCCAGTACTTC.

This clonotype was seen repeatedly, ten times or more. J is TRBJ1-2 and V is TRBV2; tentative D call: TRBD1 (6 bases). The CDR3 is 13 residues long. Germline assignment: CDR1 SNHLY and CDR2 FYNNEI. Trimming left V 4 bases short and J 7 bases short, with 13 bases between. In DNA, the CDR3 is TGTGCCAGCAGTGTTGGGGGGCAAGTTGGCTACACCTTC. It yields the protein CASSVGGQVGYTF. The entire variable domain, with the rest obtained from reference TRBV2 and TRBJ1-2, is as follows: EPEVTQTPSHQVTQMGQEVILRCVPISNHLYFYWYRQILGQKVEFLVSFYNNEISEKSEIFDDQFSVERPDGSNFTLKIRSTKLEDSAMYFCASSVGGQVGYTFGSGTRLTVV.

Written as DNA, the CDR3 is TGTGCCAGCAGGCCCGGGACAGGGGAACCAGGGTCCTACAATGAGCAGTTCTTC. This encodes CASRPGTGEPGSYNEQFF. The rearrangement uses TRBV12-3 or TRBV12-4 and TRBJ2-1; 10 nucleotides agree with TRBD1. The V segment lost 6 bases and the J segment 1 base; nucleotides outside the gene matches: 12. CDR3 length: 18 amino acids.

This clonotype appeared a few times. The CDR3 DNA is TGTGCCAGCAGCTTAGGGACAACCTTGGGGGAGCAGTACTTC. It specifies CASSLGTTLGEQYF. The rearrangement links TRBV7-9 to TRBJ2-7; possible D gene TRBD1, 5 bases. The V end lost 1 base, the J end lost 7 bases, and 14 bases lay between the germline ends. The CDR3 is 14 residues long. The germline gives CDR1 SEHNR, CDR2 FQNEAQ (reference sequence).

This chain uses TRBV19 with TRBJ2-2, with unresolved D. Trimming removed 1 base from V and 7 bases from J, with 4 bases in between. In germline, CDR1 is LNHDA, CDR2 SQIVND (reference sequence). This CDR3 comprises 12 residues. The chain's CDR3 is CASSIASGELFF. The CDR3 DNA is TGTGCCAGTAGTATAGCGAGCGGGGAGCTGTTTTTT.

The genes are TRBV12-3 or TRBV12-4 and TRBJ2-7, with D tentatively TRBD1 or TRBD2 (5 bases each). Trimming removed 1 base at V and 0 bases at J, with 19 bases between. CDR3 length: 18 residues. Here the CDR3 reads CASSLGGRWAGRSYEQYF. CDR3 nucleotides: TGTGCCAGCAGTTTAGGCGGGCGATGGGCAGGGCGCTCCTACGAGCAGTACTTC.

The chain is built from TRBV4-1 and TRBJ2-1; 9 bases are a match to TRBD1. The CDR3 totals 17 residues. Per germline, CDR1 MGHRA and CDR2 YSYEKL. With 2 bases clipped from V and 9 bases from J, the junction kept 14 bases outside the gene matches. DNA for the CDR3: TGCGCCAGCAGCCAATTCCCCGCCCGGGACAGGGAAGGTGAGCAGTTCTTC. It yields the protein CASSQFPARDREGEQFF.

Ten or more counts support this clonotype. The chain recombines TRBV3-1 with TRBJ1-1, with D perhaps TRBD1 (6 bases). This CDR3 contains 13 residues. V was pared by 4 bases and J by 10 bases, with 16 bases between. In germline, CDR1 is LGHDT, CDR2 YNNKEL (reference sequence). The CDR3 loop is CASSPTSRGRAFF. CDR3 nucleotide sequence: TGTGCCAGCAGCCCAACATCCAGGGGTAGAGCTTTCTTT.

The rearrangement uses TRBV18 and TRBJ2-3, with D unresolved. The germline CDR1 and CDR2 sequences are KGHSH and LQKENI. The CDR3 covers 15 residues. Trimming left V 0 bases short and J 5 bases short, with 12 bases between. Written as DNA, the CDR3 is TGTGCCAGCTCACCACCGGTCAAGGGAAAAGATACGCAGTATTTT. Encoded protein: CASSPPVKGKDTQYF.